This TCR beta chain was retrieved from a study of control samples from healthy donors and cancer patients. TCRdb's table, derived via immunoSEQ multiplex PCR, lists solely in-frame clones and lacks some. This table has around 190,000 clones, around nine tenths appearing once. The germline V gene encodes CDR1 SGHAT and CDR2 FQNNGV. J gave up 9 bases and V 1 base, and 8 bases lay outside the gene matches. CDR3 length: 15 amino acids. Sequenced material: blood. The source of this sequence is a man under 40 in good health. This sequence joins TRBV11-2 and TRBJ1-4; TRBD1 aligns across 7 bases. CDR3 bases: TGTGCCAGCAGCTTAGTAGCTGGGACAGCAAAAAAACTGTTTTTT. Encoded protein: CASSLVAGTAKKLFF.